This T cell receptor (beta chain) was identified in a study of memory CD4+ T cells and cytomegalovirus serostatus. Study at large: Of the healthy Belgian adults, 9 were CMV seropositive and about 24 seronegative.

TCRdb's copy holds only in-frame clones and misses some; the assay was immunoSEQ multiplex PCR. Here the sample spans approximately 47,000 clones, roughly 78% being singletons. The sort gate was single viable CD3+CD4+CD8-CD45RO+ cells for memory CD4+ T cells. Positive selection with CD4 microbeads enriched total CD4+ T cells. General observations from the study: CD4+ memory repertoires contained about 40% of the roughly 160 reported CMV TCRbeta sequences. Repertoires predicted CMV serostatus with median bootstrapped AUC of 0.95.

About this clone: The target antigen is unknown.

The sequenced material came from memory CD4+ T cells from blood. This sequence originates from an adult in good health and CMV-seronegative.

The CDR3 nucleotides read TGTGCCAGCAGCTATTCTACTGGGCCCTGGGAGAATGAGCAGTTCTTC. The encoded protein is CASSYSTGPWENEQFF. The gene calls are TRBV7-3 and TRBJ2-1; D is perhaps TRBD2 (5 bases). This CDR3 region has 16 residues. From germline, CDR1 is SGHTA and CDR2 FQGTGA. V was cut by 4 bases and J by 7 bases, with 20 bases left in between.